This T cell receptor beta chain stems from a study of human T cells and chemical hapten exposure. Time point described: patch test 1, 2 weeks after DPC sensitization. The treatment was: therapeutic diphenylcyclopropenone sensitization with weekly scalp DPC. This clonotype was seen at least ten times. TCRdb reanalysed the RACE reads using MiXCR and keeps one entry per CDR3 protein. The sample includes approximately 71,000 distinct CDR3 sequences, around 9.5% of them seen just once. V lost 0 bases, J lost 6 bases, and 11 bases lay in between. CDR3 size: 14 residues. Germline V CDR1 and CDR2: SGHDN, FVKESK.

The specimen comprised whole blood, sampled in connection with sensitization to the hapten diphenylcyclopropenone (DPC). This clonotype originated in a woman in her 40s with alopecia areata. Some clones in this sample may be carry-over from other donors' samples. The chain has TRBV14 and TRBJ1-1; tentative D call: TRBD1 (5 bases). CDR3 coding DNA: TGTGCCAGCAGCCAAGATTTCGGGACTCCTGAAGCTTTCTTT. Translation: CASSQDFGTPEAFF.